The 4 T cell receptor beta chains reported below all come from one sample, sequenced in a study of CD8 T cells in Susac syndrome. Random hexamers were used to reverse transcribe an amount of about 0.5 to 1 ug RNA. TCRdb analysed the immunoSEQ multiplex PCR reads with MiXCR anew, one entry per CDR3 protein. Of fewer than 80,000 distinct CDR3 sequences listed, roughly 94% were seen once; the top ten hold 0.52%. The sample taken for sequencing was CD8+ T cells from PBMCs. The receptors originated from a human donor with Susac syndrome.

This clonotype was seen a single time. The gene calls are TRBV6-2 or TRBV6-3 and TRBJ2-6, with D maybe TRBD1 (5 bases). Germline V gene data show CDR1 as MNHEY and CDR2 as SVGEGT. The V gene lost 7 bases and the J gene lost 4 bases, with 17 bases spanning the gap. There are 16 residues in the CDR3. The CDR3 nucleotides are TGTGCCAGCAATTTGGACACCACCCCCGGGGCCAACGTCCTGACTTTC. Protein: CASNLDTTPGANVLTF.

This chain connects TRBV2 to TRBJ1-1; D unclear. CDR1 and CDR2 (germline): SNHLY, FYNNEI. The CDR3 spans 12 residues. The V gene lost 10 bases and the J gene lost 7 bases, with 16 bases spanning the gap. The CDR3 DNA reads as TGTGCCACCACCCCCGGTCGCCTTGAAGCTTTCTTT. Amino acids: CATTPGRLEAFF.

This chain links TRBV3-1 with TRBJ2-3, with 8 bases identical to TRBD2. This CDR3 is 15 amino acids long. The trim removed 4 bases at V and 0 bases at J, leaving 3 bases unmatched. CDR1 is LGHDT, CDR2 YNNKEL, per germline (reference sequence). The CDR3 coding sequence is TGTGCCAGCAGCCCTAGCGGGTTTAGCACAGATACGCAGTATTTT. This sequence encodes CASSPSGFSTDTQYF.

The chain joins TRBV27 to TRBJ1-5, with D tentatively TRBD1 (5 bases). V was trimmed by 6 bases and J by 7 bases, leaving 10 bases between them. This CDR3 has 12 residues. CDR1 and CDR2 (germline): MNHEY, SMNVEV (reference sequence). CDR3 DNA sequence: TGTGCCAGCAGAACGGGGGGACAGCCCCAGCATTTT. Translated, it gives CASRTGGQPQHF.